This T cell receptor (beta chain) stems from a study of blood T cell repertoires in COVID-19. This clone appeared once. Data came from immunoSEQ multiplex PCR; TCRdb stores just in-frame clones and leaves some out. The sample lists fewer than 120,000 clones; about 85% were seen once. The sequence derives from a human donor in a cohort sampled during active COVID-19. The sequencing sample was made of peripheral blood.

The CDR3 loop is CASSGDDRLYEQYF. DNA of the CDR3: TGTGCCAGCAGCGGAGACGACCGTCTCTACGAGCAGTACTTC. The rearrangement joins TRBV12-1 to TRBJ2-7; the D segment call TRBD2 is taken from the table without a DNA check. TRBV12-1 is noted as a pseudogene. The CDR3 loop spans 14 amino acids.